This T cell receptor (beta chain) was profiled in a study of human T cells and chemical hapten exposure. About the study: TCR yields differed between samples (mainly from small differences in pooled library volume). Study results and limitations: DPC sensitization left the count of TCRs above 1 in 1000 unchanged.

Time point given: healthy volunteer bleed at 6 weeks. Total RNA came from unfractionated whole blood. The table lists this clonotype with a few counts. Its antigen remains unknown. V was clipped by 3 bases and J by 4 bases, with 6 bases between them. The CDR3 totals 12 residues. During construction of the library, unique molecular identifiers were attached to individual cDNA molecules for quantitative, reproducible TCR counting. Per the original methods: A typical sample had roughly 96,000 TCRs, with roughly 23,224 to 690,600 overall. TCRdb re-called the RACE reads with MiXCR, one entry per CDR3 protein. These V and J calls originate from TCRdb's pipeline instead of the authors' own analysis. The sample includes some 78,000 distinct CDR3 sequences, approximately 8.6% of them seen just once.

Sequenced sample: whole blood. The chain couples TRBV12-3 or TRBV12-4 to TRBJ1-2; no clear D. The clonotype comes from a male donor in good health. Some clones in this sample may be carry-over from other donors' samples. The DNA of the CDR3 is TGTGCCAGCAGTTTTTCCGGCTATGGCTACACCTTC. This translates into CASSFSGYGYTF.